This T cell receptor beta chain was obtained from a study of Ad26.COV2.S vaccination and SARS-CoV-2 variants. Study overall: This donor came from the COV1001 trial of Ad26.COV2.S. Ad26.COV2.S given intramuscularly, once or twice 56 days apart.

The study, taken as a whole, reports: The analyses of TCR breadth and depth may have understated the size of total T cell responses.

Method: immunoSEQ multiplex PCR; TCRdb's copy keeps in-frame clones and lacks some. This sample has 440,000 or so clones; less than 95% occur once, and the top ten carry less than 4.5%. Treatment indicated: over 15 received Ad26.COV2.S at low or high dose, single or two shots; 5 received placebo; per-sample allocation not given. The samples date from day 63 after the first vaccine or placebo injection. An 18-55-year-old adult in Boston served as donor. Worth noting for this clone: The antigen remains undetermined.

The V segment lost 5 bases and the J segment 7 bases; nucleotides outside the gene matches: 0. This CDR3 has 11 amino acids. Germline V lookup: CDR1 DFQATT, CDR2 SNEGSKA (reference sequence). The clonotype originates from a person between 18 and 60 years old who received the Ad26.COV2.S COVID-19 vaccine or a placebo. The V call is TRBV20-1, the J call TRBJ1-2; 11 bases are a match to TRBD1. This specimen was peripheral blood, taken in a trial of Ad26.COV2.S vaccine versus placebo. CDR3 protein: CSAGTGGGYTF. The CDR3 bases are TGCAGTGCTGGGACAGGGGGTGGCTACACCTTC.